A single sample is the source of the 12 T cell receptor beta chains below, sequenced in a study of Ad26.COV2.S vaccination and SARS-CoV-2 variants. The table came from immunoSEQ multiplex PCR; TCRdb's copy has only in-frame clones and leaves some out. The table lists around 300,000 clones, about nine tenths of them singletons. Sample treatment: some 20 received Ad26.COV2.S at low or high dose, single or two shots; roughly 5 received placebo; per-sample allocation not given. It was on day 63 after the first vaccine or placebo injection that samples were taken. The input for sequencing was peripheral blood, taken in a trial of Ad26.COV2.S vaccine versus placebo. These receptors were taken from a person between 18 and 59 years old who received the Ad26.COV2.S COVID-19 vaccine or a placebo.

The chain recombines TRBV7-9 with TRBJ2-3; D gene ambiguous. This CDR3 has 14 amino acids. The V end was cut by 1 base, the J end by 4 bases, with 9 bases between. Germline CDR1 reads SEHNR; CDR2 reads FQNEAQ (reference sequence). As DNA, the CDR3 is TGTGCCAGCAGCTTAGATGGCTCCCCAGATACGCAGTATTTT. Translating gives CASSLDGSPDTQYF.

The chain is built from TRBV6-2 or TRBV6-3 and TRBJ1-5, with a weak D call TRBD1 (5 bases). Germline CDR1 is MNHEY and CDR2 is SVGEGT. Trimming left V 4 bases short and J 1 base short, with 11 bases between. The CDR3 consists of 15 residues. The CDR3 spells CASSLGGGSNQPQHF. CDR3 in DNA: TGTGCCAGCAGTTTGGGGGGAGGGAGCAATCAGCCCCAGCATTTT.

The chain has TRBV30 and TRBJ1-2, with D uncertain. Germline values: CDR1 GTSNPN, CDR2 SVGIG (reference sequence). Trimming took off 2 bases at V and 0 bases at J, with 13 bases between the two ends. This CDR3 comprises 15 residues. The CDR3 nucleotides read TGTGCCTGGAGTTATTCCCCCCCAGCTAACTATGGCTACACCTTC. Its protein product is CAWSYSPPANYGYTF.

V usage is TRBV7-2 and J usage is TRBJ2-3; 9 bases align to TRBD2. The germline gives CDR1 SGHTA, CDR2 FQGNSA. The V and J ends lost 5 bases and 2 bases, in that order; junction bases with no gene match: 8. The CDR3 is made up of 16 amino acids. The CDR3 region is CASSVRRGGDTDTQYF. The CDR3 coding sequence is TGTGCCAGCAGCGTCAGGCGGGGGGGGGACACAGATACGCAGTATTTT. Full variable domain (remainder filled in from reference TRBV7-2 and TRBJ2-3): GAGVSQSPSNKVTEKGKDVELRCDPISGHTALYWYRQSLGQGLEFLIYFQGNSAPDKSGLPSDRFSAERTGGSVSTLTIQRTQQEDSAVYLCASSVRRGGDTDTQYFGPGTRLTVL.

The V call is TRBV18, the J call TRBJ1-5; weak D call: TRBD1 (6 bases). The CDR3 runs 16 residues. V gave up 5 bases and J gave up 2 bases, with 16 bases separating them. Germline V CDR1 and CDR2: KGHSH, LQKENI. The CDR3 spells CASSETRGGRNQPQHF. DNA for the CDR3: TGTGCCAGCTCAGAGACACGGGGGGGCCGCAATCAGCCCCAGCATTTT.

The V and J genes are TRBV25-1 and TRBJ2-7; D is perhaps TRBD1 (5 bases). This CDR3 has 13 residues. Trimming removed 2 bases from V and 3 bases from J, with 8 bases in between. The V gene's germline CDR1 is MGHDK and CDR2 SYGVNS. Here the CDR3 DNA reads TGTGCCAGCAGTGAAGTAGGGGACTACGAGCAGTACTTC. Its protein product is CASSEVGDYEQYF.

The chain couples TRBV27 to TRBJ2-3; 8 bases map to TRBD1. The CDR3 totals 16 residues. The ends lost 3 bases at V and 4 bases at J; junction bases unmatched: 9. Looked up from germline, CDR1 is MNHEY and CDR2 is SMNVEV (reference sequence). The chain's CDR3 is CASSLGRTGMADTQYF. The CDR3 DNA reads as TGTGCCAGCAGTTTGGGACGGACAGGGATGGCAGATACGCAGTATTTT.

The genes are TRBV30 and TRBJ1-2; 8 positions match TRBD1. V was pared by 4 bases and J by 8 bases, with 3 bases of the junction left unmatched. Per the germline V gene, CDR1 is GTSNPN and CDR2 is SVGIG (reference sequence). The CDR3 totals 11 residues. CDR3 in DNA: TGTGCCTGGAACGACAGGGGCGGCTACACCTTC. Encoded protein: CAWNDRGGYTF.

CDR3 nucleotide sequence: TGTGCCAGCAGCTTCAAAGCGGGGGGGATGTCCTACAATGAGCAGTTCTTC. Amino acids: CASSFKAGGMSYNEQFF. This chain uses TRBV7-9 with TRBJ2-1, with TRBD2 identical over 10 bases. Germline CDR1 reads SEHNR; CDR2 reads FQNEAQ (reference sequence). V was pared by 3 bases and J by 1 base, with 6 bases of the junction left unmatched. This CDR3 region has 17 residues.

This chain joins TRBV5-6 and TRBJ1-3; 7 nucleotides align to TRBD1. The CDR3 covers 17 residues. The germline CDR1 and CDR2 sequences are SGHDT and YYEEEE. The V segment lost 1 base and the J segment 3 bases; nucleotides outside the gene matches: 10. The CDR3, as DNA: TGTGCCAGCAGCTTGCGGGGACTGACAGGGTTTGGAAACACCATATATTTT. The encoded protein is CASSLRGLTGFGNTIYF.

The V call is TRBV5-6, the J call TRBJ1-5; D is unresolved. The germline CDR1 and CDR2 sequences are SGHDT and YYEEEE. The CDR3 covers 14 residues. V was pared by 4 bases and J by 2 bases, with 10 bases between. In DNA, the CDR3 is TGTGCCAGCAGCCGAAGGACGGGCAATCAGCCCCAGCATTTT. Translated: CASSRRTGNQPQHF.

The V call is TRBV7-2, the J call TRBJ1-4; D is possibly TRBD1 (6 bases). The V and J ends lost 5 bases and 3 bases respectively, with 19 bases between them. The germline V gene encodes CDR1 SGHTA and CDR2 FQGNSA. The CDR3 covers 17 residues. Written as DNA, the CDR3 is TGTGCCAGCAGCCGTTCGACAGGCCCGCGGGCTAATGAAAAACTGTTTTTT. Protein product: CASSRSTGPRANEKLFF. Using reference TRBV7-2 and TRBJ1-4 for the parts outside the CDR3, the full variable domain is GAGVSQSPSNKVTEKGKDVELRCDPISGHTALYWYRQSLGQGLEFLIYFQGNSAPDKSGLPSDRFSAERTGGSVSTLTIQRTQQEDSAVYLCASSRSTGPRANEKLFFGSGTQLSVL.